A few counts support the clone carrying this T cell receptor (beta chain). The data were taken from a study of blood T cells in healthy people across ages. For the second PCR, which ran for roughly 6 to 12 cycles, a sample-barcoded 5' primer and a J-beta primer mix were used. TCRdb passed the 5' RACE reads through MiXCR, listing each CDR3 protein once. The sample lists 1.5 million to 2 million distinct CDR3 sequences, 28% occurring once. Peripheral blood from each donor was collected in a volume of about 9.9 milliliters. Germline CDR1 LGHDT, CDR2 YNNKEL (reference sequence). The CDR3 extends over 16 amino acids.

The sequenced material came from blood. The TCR comes from a young woman in good health. V is TRBV3-1 and J is TRBJ2-7; 15 positions match TRBD2. The DNA end favors TRBJ2-5, so the J call may be wrong. The CDR3 nucleotides are TGTGCCAGCAGCTTCCGGACTAGCGGGAGGGTGGAGACCCAGTACTTC. This sequence encodes CASSFRTSGRVETQYF.